The 31 T cell receptor beta chains given below trace back to one sample, sequenced in a study of T cells in Graves' hyperthyroidism and ophthalmopathy. RNA transcripts provided the source from which TCR beta CDR3 regions were amplified. First-round RT-PCR with HTBI primers amplified the TCR CDR3 region. TCRdb independently ran MiXCR on the multiplex PCR reads; one entry per CDR3 protein. The sample has 360,000 or so distinct CDR3 sequences, roughly 15% seen once. Sequences were obtained from blood. The source of these receptors is a woman aged 60 to 75 with Graves' ophthalmopathy.

In this sample, this clonotype turned up many times. The chain has TRBV7-6 and TRBJ2-1; D remains unclear. This CDR3 is 14 amino acids long. Trimming shortened V by 3 bases and J by 8 bases, and 14 bases separated the two germline ends. CDR1 SGHVS and CDR2 FNYEAQ come from the germline V gene. CDR3 nucleotide sequence: TGTGCCAGCAGCTTCCTAGTTGGAGAGGATGAGCAGTTCTTC. Its translation: CASSFLVGEDEQFF.

As regards this clonotype: One base away lies a much larger clone, so this may be a sequencing read error. Here the CDR3 omits its conserved ending phenylalanine or tryptophan, so a read error is the likely source. This rearrangement joins TRBV12-3 or TRBV12-4 to TRBJ1-1, with D maybe TRBD1 (6 bases). CDR3 size: 15 residues. With 4 bases removed from V and 1 base from J, the gap between germline ends came to 13 bases. CDR3 DNA: TGTGCCAGCAGTTCCCCCTCGGGACAGAACACTGAAGCTTTCGTT. As protein: CASSSPSGQNTEAFV.

This rearrangement joins TRBV9 to TRBJ1-2, with 7 bases matching TRBD1. This CDR3 is built from 17 residues. The germline CDR1 and CDR2 sequences are SGDLS and YYNGEE. V shed 3 bases, J shed 2 bases, and the junction held 13 bases outside the gene matches. The CDR3 loop is CASSARTGDTSNYGYTF. CDR3 bases: TGTGCCAGCAGCGCCCGAACAGGGGACACTTCGAACTATGGCTACACCTTC.

In its sample, this clonotype was seen many times. The chain is built from TRBV28 and TRBJ2-5; the match to TRBD2 covers 11 bases. J was trimmed by 4 bases and V by 2 bases; bases with no gene match: 6. The CDR3 is 16 residues long. Per the germline V gene, CDR1 is MDHEN and CDR2 is SYDVKM. The CDR3 is CASSLVPLAGGETQYF. The CDR3, as DNA: TGTGCCAGCAGTTTAGTCCCGCTAGCGGGAGGAGAGACCCAGTACTTC.

This clonotype was seen repeatedly, ten times or more. This rearrangement joins TRBV5-1 to TRBJ2-7; tentative D call: TRBD2 (5 bases). The CDR3 covers 13 residues. Trimming stripped 3 bases from V and 4 bases from J, with 11 bases between. Germline loops: CDR1 SGHRS, CDR2 YFSETQ. The CDR3 loop reads CASSSAAEYEQYF. CDR3 sequence (DNA): TGCGCCAGCAGCTCAGCGGCGGAATACGAGCAGTACTTC. The entire variable domain, with the rest obtained from reference TRBV5-1 and TRBJ2-7, is as follows: KAGVTQTPRYLIKTRGQQVTLSCSPISGHRSVSWYQQTPGQGLQFLFEYFSETQRNKGNFPGRFSGRQFSNSRSEMNVSTLELGDSALYLCASSSAAEYEQYFGPGTRLTVT.

The table lists this clonotype with many counts. The chain joins TRBV7-2 to TRBJ2-5; perhaps TRBD2 as D (6 bases). V was pared by 7 bases and J by 4 bases, with 13 bases between. The CDR3 is 13 residues long. CDR1 is SGHTA, CDR2 FQGNSA, per germline. The CDR3 region is CASTLGTAETQYF. The CDR3 coding sequence is TGTGCCAGCACTCTAGGGACTGCAGAGACCCAGTACTTC.

This clonotype was observed a few times. The DNA for the CDR3 is TGTGCCACCAGCAGAGAAACGGACAGGGGGCGGAGTGAGCAGTACTTC. Protein sequence: CATSRETDRGRSEQYF. The rearrangement links TRBV15 to TRBJ2-7; 11 bases fit TRBD1. J lost 7 bases, V lost 0 bases, and 8 bases had no gene match. The CDR3 covers 16 residues. Germline lookup yields CDR1 LNHNV and CDR2 YYDKDF (reference sequence).

There are many counts of this clonotype. The V gene is TRBV11-2, the J gene TRBJ2-5, with 7 bases identical to TRBD2. Germline V lookup: CDR1 SGHAT, CDR2 FQNNGV. J lost 12 bases, V lost 5 bases, and 6 bases had no gene match. This CDR3 contains 11 residues. This chain's CDR3 is CASSVKGTKYF. The CDR3 nucleotides read TGTGCCAGCAGCGTTAAAGGGACTAAGTACTTC.

The V and J genes are TRBV5-1 and TRBJ2-5; D may be TRBD2 (6 bases). CDR1 is SGHRS, CDR2 YFSETQ, per germline. The CDR3 is 14 residues long. V dropped 4 bases and J dropped 4 bases, with 14 bases sitting between them. CDR3: CASSLRDGGETQYF. The CDR3 nucleotides read TGCGCCAGCAGCCTCCGGGACGGGGGAGAGACCCAGTACTTC. The variable domain in full, with the rest retrieved from reference TRBV5-1 and TRBJ2-5, is KAGVTQTPRYLIKTRGQQVTLSCSPISGHRSVSWYQQTPGQGLQFLFEYFSETQRNKGNFPGRFSGRQFSNSRSEMNVSTLELGDSALYLCASSLRDGGETQYFGPGTRLLVL.

This clonotype has at least ten counts. The rearrangement uses TRBV28 and TRBJ1-1, with a weak D call TRBD1 (6 bases). Trimming removed 5 bases from V and 4 bases from J, with 14 bases in between. The germline gives CDR1 MDHEN, CDR2 SYDVKM. The length of the CDR3 is 14 residues. The CDR3 coding sequence is TGTGCCAGCAGTGAATTAACAGGGATCACTGAAGCTTTCTTT. This translates into CASSELTGITEAFF.

This clonotype occurred a few times. This chain uses TRBV29-1 with TRBJ2-5; TRBD2 is a possible D gene (5 bases). The length of the CDR3 is 13 residues. The ends were cut back, 3 bases at V and 5 bases at J, with 13 bases in the middle. The germline CDR1 and CDR2 sequences are SQVTM and ANQGSEA. DNA of the CDR3: TGCAGCGTTGATATTGGAGGAGGTGAGACCCAGTACTTC. Its translation is CSVDIGGGETQYF.

In its sample, this clonotype was seen many times. This chain joins TRBV6-1 and TRBJ1-2; D is unresolved. V lost 6 bases and J lost 6, with 17 bases in between. This CDR3 is built from 14 residues. The germline V gene encodes CDR1 MNHNS and CDR2 SASEGT. The CDR3 reads CASRSRARGDGYTF. CDR3 DNA sequence: TGTGCCAGCAGATCGAGGGCGCGCGGCGATGGCTACACCTTC.

To note about this clonotype: This clone may be a read error of a much larger clone one base away. The V gene is TRBV28, the J gene TRBJ2-6, with D possibly being TRBD1 or TRBD2 (5 bases each). This CDR3 is built from 14 residues. Germline V gene lookup returns CDR1 MDHEN and CDR2 SYDVKM. Here the CDR3 reads CASSWRSGASVLTF. The CDR3 DNA sequence: TGTGCCAGCAGTTGGAGGTCCGGGGCCAGCGTCCTGACTTTC.

This clonotype was seen only a few times. V and J are TRBV7-8 and TRBJ2-2, with D possibly being TRBD2 (5 bases). The CDR3 is 13 amino acids. Looked up from germline, CDR1 is SGHVS and CDR2 is FQNEAQ. V dropped 5 bases and J dropped 13 bases, with 17 bases sitting between them. Here the CDR3 reads CASSPQAGVWLFF. As DNA, the CDR3 is TGTGCCAGCAGCCCCCAGGCCGGGGTTTGGCTGTTTTTT.

This clonotype was picked up many times. The CDR3 DNA reads as TGTGCCACCAGCATACCTCTGGGACTAGCGGGAGGCAAAGAGCAGTTCTTC. Translating it yields CATSIPLGLAGGKEQFF. The rearrangement uses TRBV15 and TRBJ2-1, with TRBD2 identical over 15 bases. The CDR3 length is 17 residues. Germline V lookup: CDR1 LNHNV, CDR2 YYDKDF (reference sequence). V was pared by 4 bases and J by 10 bases, with 11 bases of the junction left unmatched.

This clonotype has a handful of counts. The chain employs TRBV7-3 and TRBJ2-2, with TRBD2 identical over 12 bases. Germline V lookup: CDR1 SGHTA, CDR2 FQGTGA. J gave up 2 bases and V 4 bases, and 2 bases lay outside the gene matches. The CDR3 length is 16 residues. The CDR3 loop reads CASSSTSGSNTGELFF. CDR3 nucleotides: TGTGCCAGCAGCTCGACTAGCGGGAGTAACACCGGGGAGCTGTTTTTT. The full variable domain, in which reference TRBV7-3 and TRBJ2-2 provide the parts outside the CDR3, is GAGVSQTPSNKVTEKGKYVELRCDPISGHTALYWYRQSLGQGPEFLIYFQGTGAADDSGLPNDRFFAVRPEGSVSTLKIQRTERGDSAVYLCASSSTSGSNTGELFFGEGSRLTVL.

Many counts were recorded for this clonotype. This chain links TRBV12-3 or TRBV12-4 with TRBJ1-5; the D is unclear. V lost 3 bases and J lost 0, with 3 bases in between. The CDR3 length is 13 residues. In DNA form, the CDR3 reads TGTGCCAGCAGTTTCGGTAGCAATCAGCCCCAGCATTTT. Translation: CASSFGSNQPQHF.

The chain links TRBV5-8 to TRBJ2-1; 11 bases fit TRBD1. This CDR3 contains 15 residues. V lost 10 bases, J lost 8 bases, and 14 bases stayed unmatched. CDR1 is SGHTS, CDR2 YDEGEE, per germline. The CDR3 reads CAGITGTGGSDEQFF. The CDR3 coding sequence is TGTGCCGGGATTACCGGGACAGGGGGGTCGGATGAGCAGTTCTTC.

This clonotype has only a few counts. The rearrangement joins TRBV13 to TRBJ2-7, with D perhaps TRBD1 (5 bases). V was cut by 7 bases and J by 2 bases, with 21 bases left in between. Per germline, CDR1 PRHDT and CDR2 FYEKMQ (reference sequence). CDR3 size: 16 residues. CDR3 sequence reads: CASTPIRTKGTYEQYF. In DNA form, the CDR3 reads TGTGCCAGCACCCCAATCCGGACAAAGGGAACCTACGAGCAGTACTTC.

In this sample, this clonotype turned up once. The chain recombines TRBV20-1 with TRBJ2-5; no clear D. CDR3 length: 16 amino acids. Germline assignment: CDR1 DFQATT and CDR2 SNEGSKA (reference sequence). V was shortened by 0 bases and J by 1 base, with 15 bases between the two germline ends. Written as DNA, the CDR3 is TGCAGTGCTAGAGATCTCGGCCGAGAATTCCAAGAGACCCAGTACTTC. Residues: CSARDLGREFQETQYF.

This clonotype was seen more than once but under ten times. The chain employs TRBV11-2 and TRBJ2-1; D uncertain. This CDR3 has 19 amino acids. CDR1 and CDR2 from the germline V gene are SGHAT and FQNNGV. Trimming removed 2 bases from V and 0 bases from J, with 20 bases in between. Here the CDR3 DNA reads TGTGCCAGCAGCTTATACGACCGGGCTCAATTAAGCTCCTACAATGAGCAGTTCTTC. Encoded protein: CASSLYDRAQLSSYNEQFF.

The chain recombines TRBV9 with TRBJ1-1; TRBD1 is a possible D gene (5 bases). Trimming left V 2 bases short and J 0 bases short, with 11 bases between. Germline CDR1 reads SGDLS; CDR2 reads YYNGEE. The CDR3 covers 15 residues. The CDR3 DNA reads as TGTGCCAGCAGCGTCGGGGGAGGATTGAACACTGAAGCTTTCTTT. Amino acids: CASSVGGGLNTEAFF.

This clonotype was seen at least ten times. This sequence joins TRBV12-3 or TRBV12-4 and TRBJ2-1; TRBD1 matches at 8 bases. V was pared by 7 bases and J by 1 base, with 6 bases of the junction left unmatched. There are 15 residues in the CDR3. The CDR3 sequence is CASTPGQGSYNEQFF. DNA for the CDR3: TGTGCCAGCACCCCCGGACAGGGTTCCTACAATGAGCAGTTCTTC.

Only a few counts were recorded for this clonotype. The V gene is TRBV27, the J gene TRBJ2-7; 11 nucleotides agree with TRBD2. The trim removed 4 bases at V and 3 bases at J, leaving 8 bases unmatched. This CDR3 comprises 16 residues. Per the germline V gene, CDR1 is MNHEY and CDR2 is SMNVEV (reference sequence). The CDR3 nucleotides read TGTGCCAGCAGTTCTGCTCTCGGGACTAGCGGCTACGAGCAGTACTTC. Its translation: CASSSALGTSGYEQYF.

The table lists this clonotype with a few counts. The chain links TRBV4-2 to TRBJ2-7, with 8 nucleotides matching TRBD2. The CDR3 consists of 17 residues. In germline, CDR1 is LGHNA, CDR2 YNFKEQ. J gave up 0 bases and V 0 bases, and 7 bases lay outside the gene matches. DNA for the CDR3: TGTGCCAGCAGCCAAGATCGTCGGGAGGGTGGCTCCTACGAGCAGTACTTC. Protein: CASSQDRREGGSYEQYF.

This clonotype was recorded at least ten times. The J gene is TRBJ2-7, the V gene TRBV9, with D possibly called TRBD1 or TRBD2 (5 bases each). CDR1 and CDR2 from the germline V gene are SGDLS and YYNGEE. Trimming shortened V by 4 bases and J by 2 bases, and 19 bases separated the two germline ends. The CDR3 spans 16 residues. As DNA, the CDR3 is TGTGCCAGCAGCAAAGGGGCAGGGACGCAGCCCTACGAGCAGTACTTC. Residues: CASSKGAGTQPYEQYF.

This clonotype has only a few counts. This chain connects TRBV20-1 to TRBJ2-4; D gene unclear. Germline assignment: CDR1 DFQATT and CDR2 SNEGSKA (reference sequence). V gave up 6 bases and J gave up 3 bases, with 18 bases separating them. This CDR3 comprises 15 residues. The CDR3 loop is CSAPPRQSNKNIQYF. In DNA, the CDR3 is TGCAGTGCCCCCCCCCGGCAGTCTAACAAAAACATTCAGTACTTC.

There are many counts of this clonotype. This chain uses TRBV30 with TRBJ1-5; no clear D gene. This CDR3 is built from 13 residues. V gave up 0 bases and J gave up 4 bases, with 7 bases separating them. CDR1 GTSNPN and CDR2 SVGIG come from the germline V gene (reference sequence). The CDR3 reads CAWSVRANQPQHF. The CDR3, as DNA: TGTGCCTGGAGTGTACGGGCGAATCAGCCCCAGCATTTT.

CDR3: CASSFWTGGVTGELFF. The CDR3 DNA reads TGCGCCAGCAGCTTTTGGACAGGGGGCGTCACCGGGGAGCTGTTTTTT. The chain recombines TRBV5-1 with TRBJ2-2; 11 nucleotides agree with TRBD1. CDR3 length: 16 residues. In germline, CDR1 is SGHRS, CDR2 YFSETQ. V lost 2 bases and J lost 4; bases outside the gene matches: 4.

In its sample, this clonotype was seen many times. This chain connects TRBV30 to TRBJ1-2; no definite D call. V lost 3 bases, J lost 4 bases, and 6 bases lay in between. The CDR3 loop spans 11 amino acids. Germline CDR1 is GTSNPN and CDR2 is SVGIG (reference sequence). Written as DNA, the CDR3 is TGTGCCTGGAGCAGGACCTATGGCTACACCTTC. Its protein is CAWSRTYGYTF.

This clonotype was observed at least ten times. The genes are TRBV20-1 and TRBJ2-7; a weak D match, TRBD2 (5 bases). Trimming stripped 7 bases from V and 3 bases from J, with 31 bases between. Germline V gene lookup returns CDR1 DFQATT and CDR2 SNEGSKA (reference sequence). The CDR3 has 18 amino acids. CDR3 DNA sequence: TGCAGTGTAAAGGGCAGGCTGGGTTTAGGAGGTGGCTACTACGAGCAGTACTTC. Its translation is CSVKGRLGLGGGYYEQYF.